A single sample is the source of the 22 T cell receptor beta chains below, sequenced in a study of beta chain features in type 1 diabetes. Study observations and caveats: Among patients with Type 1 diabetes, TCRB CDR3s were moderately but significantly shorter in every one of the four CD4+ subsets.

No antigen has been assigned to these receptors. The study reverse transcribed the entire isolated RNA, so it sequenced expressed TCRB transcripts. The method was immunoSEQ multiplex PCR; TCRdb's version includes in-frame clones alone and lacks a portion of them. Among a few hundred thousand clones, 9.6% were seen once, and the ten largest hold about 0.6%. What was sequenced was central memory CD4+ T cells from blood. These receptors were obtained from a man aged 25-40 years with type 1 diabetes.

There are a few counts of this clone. The CDR3 region has the DNA TGTGCCAGCAGCTTAGGGGAGGCTGAAGCTTTCTTT. Its translation is CASSLGEAEAFF. The chain uses TRBV7-2 and TRBJ1-1; D is unclear. The CDR3 totals 12 residues. V lost 1 base and J lost 6, with 6 bases in between. CDR1 is SGHTA and CDR2 is FQGNSA in the germline V gene.

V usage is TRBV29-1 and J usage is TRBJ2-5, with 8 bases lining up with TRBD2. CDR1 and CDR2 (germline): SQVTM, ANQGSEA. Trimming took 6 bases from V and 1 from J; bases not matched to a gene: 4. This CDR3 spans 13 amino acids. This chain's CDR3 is CSVLAGRQETQYF. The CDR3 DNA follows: TGCAGCGTCCTAGCGGGCCGCCAAGAGACCCAGTACTTC.

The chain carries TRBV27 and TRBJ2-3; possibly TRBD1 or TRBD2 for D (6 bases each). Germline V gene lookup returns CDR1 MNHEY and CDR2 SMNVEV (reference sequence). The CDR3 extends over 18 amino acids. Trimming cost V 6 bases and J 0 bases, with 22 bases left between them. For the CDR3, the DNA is TGTGCCAGCAGACAATTTCCTTCCGGGGGACAAAGCACAGATACGCAGTATTTT. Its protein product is CASRQFPSGGQSTDTQYF.

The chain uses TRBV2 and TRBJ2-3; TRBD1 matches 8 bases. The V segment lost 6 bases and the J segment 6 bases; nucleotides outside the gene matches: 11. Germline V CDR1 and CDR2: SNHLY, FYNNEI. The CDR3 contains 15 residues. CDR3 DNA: TGTGCCAGCAGAGACAGGACAGGGTCGGCTGATACGCAGTATTTT. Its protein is CASRDRTGSADTQYF. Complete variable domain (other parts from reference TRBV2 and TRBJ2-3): EPEVTQTPSHQVTQMGQEVILRCVPISNHLYFYWYRQILGQKVEFLVSFYNNEISEKSEIFDDQFSVERPDGSNFTLKIRSTKLEDSAMYFCASRDRTGSADTQYFGPGTRLTVL.

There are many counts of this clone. The CDR3 region is CASSSTANNEQFF. CDR3 coding DNA: TGTGCCAGCAGTTCTACGGCAAATAATGAGCAGTTCTTC. The genes are TRBV28 and TRBJ2-1; D gene unclear. This CDR3 is 13 amino acids long. The V gene lost 4 bases and the J gene lost 7 bases, with 11 bases spanning the gap. Germline V CDR1 and CDR2: MDHEN, SYDVKM.

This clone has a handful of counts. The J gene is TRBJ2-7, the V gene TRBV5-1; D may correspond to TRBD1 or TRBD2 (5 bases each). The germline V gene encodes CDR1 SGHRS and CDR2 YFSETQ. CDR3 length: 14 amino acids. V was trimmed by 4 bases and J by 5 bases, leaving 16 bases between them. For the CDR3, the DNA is TGCGCCAGCAGCCCCGGGACGTCCAACGACGAGCAGTACTTC. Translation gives CASSPGTSNDEQYF.

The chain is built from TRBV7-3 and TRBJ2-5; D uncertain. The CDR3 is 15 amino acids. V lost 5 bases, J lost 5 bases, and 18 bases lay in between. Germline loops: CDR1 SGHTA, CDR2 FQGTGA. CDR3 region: CASSPYYSGAETQYF. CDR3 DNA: TGTGCCAGCAGCCCTTATTATAGTGGTGCGGAGACCCAGTACTTC.

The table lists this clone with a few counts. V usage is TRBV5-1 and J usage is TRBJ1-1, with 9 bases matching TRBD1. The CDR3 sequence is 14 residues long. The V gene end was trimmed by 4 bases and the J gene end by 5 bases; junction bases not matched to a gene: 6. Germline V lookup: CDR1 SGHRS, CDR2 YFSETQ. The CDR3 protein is CASSVGQGRTEAFF. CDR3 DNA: TGCGCCAGCAGCGTCGGACAGGGGAGAACTGAAGCTTTCTTT.

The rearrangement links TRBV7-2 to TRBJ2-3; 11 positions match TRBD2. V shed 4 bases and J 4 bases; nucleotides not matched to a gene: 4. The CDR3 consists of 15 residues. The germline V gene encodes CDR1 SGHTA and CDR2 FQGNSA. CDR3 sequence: CASSSQLAGADTQYF. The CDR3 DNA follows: TGTGCCAGCAGCTCGCAACTAGCGGGAGCAGATACGCAGTATTTT.

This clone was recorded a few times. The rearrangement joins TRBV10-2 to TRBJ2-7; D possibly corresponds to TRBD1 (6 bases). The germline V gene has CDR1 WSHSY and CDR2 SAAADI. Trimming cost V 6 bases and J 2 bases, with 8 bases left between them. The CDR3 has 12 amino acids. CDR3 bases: TGCGCCAGCAGGACAGGCCCCTACGAGCAGTACTTC. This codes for CASRTGPYEQYF.

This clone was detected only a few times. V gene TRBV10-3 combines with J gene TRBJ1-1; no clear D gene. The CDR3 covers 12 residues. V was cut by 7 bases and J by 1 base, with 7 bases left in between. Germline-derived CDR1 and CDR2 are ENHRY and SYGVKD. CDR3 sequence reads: CAIKGSNTEAFF. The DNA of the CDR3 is TGTGCCATCAAAGGTTCGAACACTGAAGCTTTCTTT.

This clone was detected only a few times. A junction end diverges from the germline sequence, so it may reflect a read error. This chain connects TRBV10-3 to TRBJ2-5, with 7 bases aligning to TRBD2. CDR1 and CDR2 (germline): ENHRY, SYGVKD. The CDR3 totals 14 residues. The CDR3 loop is CASSGAGVSETQYF. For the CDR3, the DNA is TGCGCCAGCAGTGGGGCGGGAGTGTCAGAGACCCAGTACTTC.

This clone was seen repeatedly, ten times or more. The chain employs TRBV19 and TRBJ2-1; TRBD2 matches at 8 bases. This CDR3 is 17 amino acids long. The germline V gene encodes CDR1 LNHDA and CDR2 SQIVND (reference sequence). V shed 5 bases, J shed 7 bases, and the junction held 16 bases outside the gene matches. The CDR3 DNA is TGTGCCAGTAGTTCCTCTCGTGGTAGCGGGAACAGAAATGAGCAGTTCTTC. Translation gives CASSSSRGSGNRNEQFF.

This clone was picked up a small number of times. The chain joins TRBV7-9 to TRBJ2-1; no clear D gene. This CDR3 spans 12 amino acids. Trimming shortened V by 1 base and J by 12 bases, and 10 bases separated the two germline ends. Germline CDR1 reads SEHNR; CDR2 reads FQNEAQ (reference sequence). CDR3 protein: CASSLVSLMQFF. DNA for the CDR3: TGTGCCAGCAGCTTAGTTAGCCTAATGCAGTTCTTC.

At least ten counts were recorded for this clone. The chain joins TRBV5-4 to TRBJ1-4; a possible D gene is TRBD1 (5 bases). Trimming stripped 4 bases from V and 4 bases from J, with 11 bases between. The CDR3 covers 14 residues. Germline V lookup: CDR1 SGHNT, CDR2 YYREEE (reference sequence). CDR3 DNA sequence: TGTGCCAGCAGCAGGGGAAATGGTAATGAAAAACTGTTTTTT. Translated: CASSRGNGNEKLFF.

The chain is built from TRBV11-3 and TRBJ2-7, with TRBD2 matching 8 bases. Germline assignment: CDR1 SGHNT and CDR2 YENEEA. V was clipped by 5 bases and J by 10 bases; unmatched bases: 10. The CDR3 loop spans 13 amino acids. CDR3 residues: CASSLGTSPNQYF. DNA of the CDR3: TGTGCCAGCAGCCTAGGGACTAGTCCAAACCAGTACTTC.

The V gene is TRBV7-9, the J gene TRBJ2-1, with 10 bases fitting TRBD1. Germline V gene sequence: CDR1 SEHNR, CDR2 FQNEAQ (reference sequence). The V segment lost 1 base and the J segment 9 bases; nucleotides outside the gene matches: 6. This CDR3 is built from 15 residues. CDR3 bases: TGTGCCAGCAGCTTAGGACAGGGGGCAGGAGGTGAGCAGTTCTTC. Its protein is CASSLGQGAGGEQFF.

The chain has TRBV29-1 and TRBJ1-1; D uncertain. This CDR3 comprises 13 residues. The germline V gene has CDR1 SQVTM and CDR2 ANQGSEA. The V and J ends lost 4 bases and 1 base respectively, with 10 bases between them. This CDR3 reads CSVVRTQNTEAFF. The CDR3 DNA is TGCAGCGTTGTTAGGACTCAGAACACTGAAGCTTTCTTT.

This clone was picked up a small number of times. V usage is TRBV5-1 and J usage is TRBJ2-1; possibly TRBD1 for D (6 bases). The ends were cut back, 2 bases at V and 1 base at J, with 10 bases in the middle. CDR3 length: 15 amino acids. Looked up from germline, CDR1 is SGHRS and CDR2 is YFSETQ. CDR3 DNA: TGCGCCAGCAGCTTTTCAGGGGATTCCTACAATGAGCAGTTCTTC. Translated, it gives CASSFSGDSYNEQFF.

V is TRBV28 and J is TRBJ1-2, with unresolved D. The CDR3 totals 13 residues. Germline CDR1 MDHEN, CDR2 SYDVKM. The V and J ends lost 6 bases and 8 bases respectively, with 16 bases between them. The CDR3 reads CASRMGSAGGYTF. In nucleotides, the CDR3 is TGTGCCAGCAGGATGGGATCGGCGGGAGGCTACACCTTC.

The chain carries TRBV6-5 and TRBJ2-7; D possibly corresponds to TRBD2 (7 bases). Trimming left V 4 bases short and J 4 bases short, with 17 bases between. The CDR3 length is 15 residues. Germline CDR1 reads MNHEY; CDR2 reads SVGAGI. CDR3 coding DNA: TGTGCCAGCAGTTCCACGGCTCGGGGGGCGTACGAGCAGTACTTC. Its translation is CASSSTARGAYEQYF.

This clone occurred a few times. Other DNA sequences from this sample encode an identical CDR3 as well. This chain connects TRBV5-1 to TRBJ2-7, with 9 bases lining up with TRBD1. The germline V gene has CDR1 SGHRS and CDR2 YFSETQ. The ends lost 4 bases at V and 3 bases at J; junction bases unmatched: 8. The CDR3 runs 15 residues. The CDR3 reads CASSRGQGSSYEQYF. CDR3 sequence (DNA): TGCGCCAGCAGCCGGGGACAGGGTTCCAGCTACGAGCAGTACTTC.